The 15 T cell receptor beta chains reported below all come from one sample, sequenced in a study of blood T cell repertoires in COVID-19 (dated by TCRdb to the early 2020s). Libraries were prepared through the immunoSEQ multiplex PCR assay. As stored in TCRdb, this immuneACCESS dataset retains in-frame rearrangements with V and J assigned. A fraction of the clones does not appear; measured against another copy, unresolved V genes explain less than half of the discrepancy, and the remainder lacks a known reason. A total of 130,000 to 150,000 clones appear in this sample, around 84% of them only once. The ten largest clones capture 4.5% to 6% of the sample. The sequencing sample was made of PBMCs or T cells enriched from blood (not recorded which). All receptors derive from a woman aged 45 to 65 who had been exposed to COVID-19.

The rearrangement joins TRBV11-3 to TRBJ2-1, with 9 bases fitting TRBD1. The CDR3 contains 15 residues. Germline V lookup: CDR1 SGHNT, CDR2 YENEEA. The ends lost 3 bases at V and 9 bases at J; junction bases unmatched: 9. In DNA form, the CDR3 reads TGTGCCAGCAGCTTTGACAGGGGGGGGATGGGTGAGCAGTTCTTC. Translating gives CASSFDRGGMGEQFF.

The gene calls are TRBV7-2 and TRBJ2-3; 7 bases are a match to TRBD2. The CDR3 is 15 residues long. Germline V CDR1 and CDR2: SGHTA, FQGNSA. Losses at the gene ends were 4 bases for V and 3 bases for J; bases not matched to a gene: 7. The CDR3 here is CASSSSAGATDTQYF. The CDR3 coding sequence is TGTGCCAGCAGCTCCTCCGCGGGAGCAACAGATACGCAGTATTTT.

J is TRBJ2-1 and V is TRBV6-4, with 12 bases identical to TRBD2. This CDR3 comprises 15 residues. J was trimmed by 9 bases and V by 5 bases; bases with no gene match: 8. The germline gives CDR1 MRHNA, CDR2 SNTAGT. The CDR3 DNA reads as TGTGCCAGCAGTACCGGGACTAGCGGGCACAGTGAGCAGTTCTTC. Translating gives CASSTGTSGHSEQFF.

The rearrangement uses TRBV19 and TRBJ1-5; D is ambiguous. V was trimmed by 5 bases and J by 6 bases, leaving 11 bases between them. This CDR3 region has 13 residues. CDR1 and CDR2 (germline): LNHDA, SQIVND (reference sequence). Written as DNA, the CDR3 is TGTGCCAGTAGTTTGACTCTGGGTCAGCCCCAGCATTTT. The encoded protein is CASSLTLGQPQHF.

This clone was detected a few times. The gene calls are TRBV11-2 and TRBJ2-1; D is possibly TRBD2 (5 bases). V was clipped by 2 bases and J by 4 bases, with 18 bases between them. Germline V gene lookup returns CDR1 SGHAT and CDR2 FQNNGV. The CDR3 loop spans 17 amino acids. The CDR3, as DNA: TGTGCCAGCAGCTTATTAAGCGGAAGGGCCCTTTACAATGAGCAGTTCTTC. This encodes CASSLLSGRALYNEQFF.

The gene calls are TRBV11-2 and TRBJ1-2; D call uncertain. CDR1 is SGHAT and CDR2 is FQNNGV in the germline V gene. Between the trimmed V and J ends, which lost 1 base and 0 bases, there was a span of 9 bases. This CDR3 is built from 15 residues. CDR3 in DNA: TGTGCCAGCAGCTTAGGTCTTACAGCTAACTATGGCTACACCTTC. The encoded protein is CASSLGLTANYGYTF.

The DNA for the CDR3 is TGTGCCAGCAGCTTGGGGACTCATGGCTACACCTTC. It encodes CASSLGTHGYTF. V gene TRBV7-9 combines with J gene TRBJ1-2; D is perhaps TRBD1 (5 bases). The CDR3 loop spans 12 amino acids. Trimming cost V 3 bases and J 6 bases, with 8 bases left between them. CDR1 is SEHNR and CDR2 is FQNEAQ in the germline V gene (reference sequence).

The chain joins TRBV6-1 to TRBJ1-3; no definite D call. This CDR3 comprises 15 residues. From germline, CDR1 is MNHNS and CDR2 SASEGT. Deletions cut 1 base from V and 0 bases from J, with 7 bases between. This CDR3 reads CASSEDEGSGNTIYF. CDR3 bases: TGTGCCAGCAGTGAAGACGAGGGCTCTGGAAACACCATATATTTT.

V is TRBV19 and J is TRBJ2-7; 10 bases agree with TRBD1. V was clipped by 5 bases and J by 1 base; unmatched bases: 2. Germline CDR1 LNHDA, CDR2 SQIVND (reference sequence). This CDR3 spans 14 amino acids. The CDR3 region has the DNA TGTGCCAGTAGTGGGACAGGGGCATCCTACGAGCAGTACTTC. Encoded protein: CASSGTGASYEQYF. The full variable domain, rest sourced from reference TRBV19 and TRBJ2-7, is DGGITQSPKYLFRKEGQNVTLSCEQNLNHDAMYWYRQDPGQGLRLIYYSQIVNDFQKGDIAEGYSVSREKKESFPLTVTSAQKNPTAFYLCASSGTGASYEQYFGPGTRLTVT.

The CDR3 DNA reads as TGTGCCAGCAGTGAAACAGGGATCGGGTACACTGAAGCTTTCTTT. Its protein is CASSETGIGYTEAFF. The J gene is TRBJ1-1, the V gene TRBV2; maybe TRBD1 (6 bases). Germline CDR1 SNHLY, CDR2 FYNNEI. V shed 2 bases and J shed 3 bases, with 13 bases lying between them. The CDR3 is 15 amino acids.

The rearrangement uses TRBV7-2 and TRBJ2-7; weak D call: TRBD1 (6 bases). Germline CDR1 SGHTA, CDR2 FQGNSA. Trimming shortened V by 0 bases and J by 4 bases, and 13 bases separated the two germline ends. The CDR3 loop spans 15 amino acids. CDR3 DNA sequence: TGTGCCAGCAGCTTAGCACAGGTCCAGGGGTACGAGCAGTACTTC. Amino acid sequence: CASSLAQVQGYEQYF. Drawing the rest from reference TRBV7-2 and TRBJ2-7, the complete variable domain is GAGVSQSPSNKVTEKGKDVELRCDPISGHTALYWYRQSLGQGLEFLIYFQGNSAPDKSGLPSDRFSAERTGGSVSTLTIQRTQQEDSAVYLCASSLAQVQGYEQYFGPGTRLTVT.

This clone was found a few times. The chain employs TRBV3-1 (or the pseudogene TRBV3-2) and TRBJ1-1, with 9 bases aligning to TRBD1. Looked up from germline, CDR1 is LGHDT and CDR2 is YNNKEL (reference sequence). This CDR3 spans 12 amino acids. Trimming took 1 base from V and 12 from J; bases not matched to a gene: 3. The CDR3 here is CASSQGDRATFF. CDR3 DNA: TGTGCCAGCAGCCAAGGGGACAGGGCGACTTTCTTT.

The chain joins TRBV19 to TRBJ1-5; 9 nucleotides agree with TRBD1. Trimming took 3 bases from V and 1 from J; bases not matched to a gene: 13. CDR3 length: 19 residues. Per the germline V gene, CDR1 is LNHDA and CDR2 is SQIVND (reference sequence). CDR3 DNA: TGTGCCAGTAGTATGGAACGGGACAGGGTCCTTAGGAGCAATCAGCCCCAGCATTTT. Its translation is CASSMERDRVLRSNQPQHF. The variable domain in full, with the rest retrieved from reference TRBV19 and TRBJ1-5, is DGGITQSPKYLFRKEGQNVTLSCEQNLNHDAMYWYRQDPGQGLRLIYYSQIVNDFQKGDIAEGYSVSREKKESFPLTVTSAQKNPTAFYLCASSMERDRVLRSNQPQHFGDGTRLSIL.

In the case of this clone: Other DNA sequences from this sample encode an identical CDR3 as well. V gene TRBV7-2 combines with J gene TRBJ2-5, with TRBD1 identical over 7 bases. The V segment lost 4 bases and the J segment 4 bases; nucleotides outside the gene matches: 6. CDR3 length equals 14 residues. CDR1 and CDR2 from the germline V gene are SGHTA and FQGNSA. CDR3 residues: CASSWVAGGETQYF. The CDR3 DNA sequence: TGTGCCAGCAGCTGGGTAGCAGGGGGAGAGACCCAGTACTTC.

The chain joins TRBV11-3 to TRBJ1-1, with 7 bases lining up with TRBD1. Germline V gene sequence: CDR1 SGHNT, CDR2 YENEEA. The CDR3 runs 14 residues. The trim removed 5 bases at V and 2 bases at J, leaving 5 bases unmatched. CDR3 in DNA: TGTGCCAGCAGCGCGGGACAGAAAAACACTGAAGCTTTCTTT. Protein sequence: CASSAGQKNTEAFF.